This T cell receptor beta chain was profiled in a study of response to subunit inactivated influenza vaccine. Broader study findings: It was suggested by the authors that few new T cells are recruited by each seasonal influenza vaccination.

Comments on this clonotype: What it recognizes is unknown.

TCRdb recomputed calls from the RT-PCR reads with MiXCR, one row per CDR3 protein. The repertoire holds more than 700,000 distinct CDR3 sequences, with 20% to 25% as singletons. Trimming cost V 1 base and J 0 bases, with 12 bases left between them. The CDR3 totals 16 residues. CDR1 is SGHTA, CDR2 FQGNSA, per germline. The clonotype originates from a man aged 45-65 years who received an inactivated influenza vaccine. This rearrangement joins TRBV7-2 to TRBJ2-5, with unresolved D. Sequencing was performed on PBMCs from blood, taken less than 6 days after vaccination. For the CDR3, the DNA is TGTGCCAGCAGCTTAGGCGCTCGAAGGTACCAAGAGACCCAGTACTTC. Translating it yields CASSLGARRYQETQYF.